The 25 T cell receptor beta chains reported below all come from one sample, sequenced in a study of cytomegalovirus exposure and HLA in healthy donors. The PCR employed 60 Vbeta primers together with 13 Jbeta primers. Only in-frame clones appear in the TCRdb table, and some are missing; sequencing was by immunoSEQ multiplex PCR. The table has a few hundred thousand clones, roughly four fifths seen once. Sequencing was done on a sample of PBMCs. The receptors were gathered from a woman in her 50s in good health and CMV-seropositive.

The chain recombines TRBV29-1 with TRBJ1-2; D call uncertain. V was trimmed by 0 bases and J by 6 bases, leaving 11 bases between them. CDR3 size: 13 residues. Per germline, CDR1 SQVTM and CDR2 ANQGSEA. The CDR3 protein is CSVEDARTDGYTF. The CDR3, as DNA: TGCAGCGTTGAAGATGCGCGTACCGATGGCTACACCTTC.

The chain uses TRBV5-6 and TRBJ2-7; 7 nucleotides agree with TRBD1. The germline V gene encodes CDR1 SGHDT and CDR2 YYEEEE. V lost 2 bases to trimming and J lost 3 bases; unmatched junction nucleotides: 2. This CDR3 spans 13 amino acids. The chain's CDR3 is CASSLRQGYEQYF. The CDR3 nucleotides read TGTGCCAGCAGCTTACGACAGGGCTACGAGCAGTACTTC.

The chain links TRBV2 to TRBJ2-5, with D maybe TRBD2 (5 bases). There are 13 residues in the CDR3. Trimming stripped 3 bases from V and 4 bases from J, with 9 bases between. CDR1 is SNHLY and CDR2 is FYNNEI in the germline V gene. CDR3 amino acids: CASSDGKAETQYF. The CDR3 DNA reads as TGTGCCAGCAGTGACGGGAAGGCAGAGACCCAGTACTTC. The whole variable domain, filled in from reference TRBV2 and TRBJ2-5, reads EPEVTQTPSHQVTQMGQEVILRCVPISNHLYFYWYRQILGQKVEFLVSFYNNEISEKSEIFDDQFSVERPDGSNFTLKIRSTKLEDSAMYFCASSDGKAETQYFGPGTRLLVL.

CDR3 in amino acids: CASSYPGQGDRDTQYF. CDR3 in DNA: TGTGCCAGCAGCTACCCGGGACAGGGGGATAGGGATACGCAGTATTTT. The rearrangement joins TRBV7-8 to TRBJ2-3; 11 nucleotides align to TRBD1. The CDR3 has 16 residues. The germline CDR1 and CDR2 sequences are SGHVS and FQNEAQ. V lost 4 bases, J lost 6 bases, and 9 bases stayed unmatched.

V is TRBV7-2 and J is TRBJ2-5; perhaps TRBD2 as D (6 bases). The length of the CDR3 is 16 residues. Germline loops: CDR1 SGHTA, CDR2 FQGNSA. Trimming took off 1 base at V and 5 bases at J, with 17 bases between the two ends. CDR3 nucleotide sequence: TGTGCCAGCAGCTTAGAAGGTAGCGGAGGCCCGGAGACCCAGTACTTC. Its protein is CASSLEGSGGPETQYF.

A word on this clone: The identical CDR3 is also encoded by other nucleotide sequences in the sample. The chain is built from TRBV6-6 and TRBJ1-4; D ambiguous. V shed 2 bases and J shed 8 bases, with 15 bases lying between them. Germline CDR1 MNHNY, CDR2 SVGAGI (reference sequence). The CDR3 is 15 residues long. CDR3 in DNA: TGTGCCAGCAGTTACGTCTCGGTAGTAGAAGAAAAACTGTTTTTT. It is translated as CASSYVSVVEEKLFF.

V gene TRBV11-2 combines with J gene TRBJ1-4, with D tentatively TRBD1 (5 bases). Trimming took off 5 bases at V and 10 bases at J, with 20 bases between the two ends. CDR3 length: 15 amino acids. Germline V gene data show CDR1 as SGHAT and CDR2 as FQNNGV. The CDR3 nucleotides read TGTGCCAGCAGCACATCGACAGTAACCTCGGGAAAACTGTTTTTT. Protein product: CASSTSTVTSGKLFF.

The chain recombines TRBV18 with TRBJ1-4; no firm D call. Per the germline V gene, CDR1 is KGHSH and CDR2 is LQKENI. The CDR3 loop spans 15 amino acids. Trimming took off 5 bases at V and 2 bases at J, with 12 bases between the two ends. CDR3: CASSEQEATNEKLFF. DNA of the CDR3: TGTGCCAGCTCAGAACAAGAGGCGACTAATGAAAAACTGTTTTTT.

This chain uses TRBV5-1 with TRBJ2-7, with no clear D. The CDR3 loop spans 13 amino acids. V was cut by 1 base and J by 3 bases, with 8 bases left in between. Germline V lookup: CDR1 SGHRS, CDR2 YFSETQ. The CDR3 sequence: CASSLPEIYEQYF. Here the CDR3 DNA reads TGCGCCAGCAGCTTGCCAGAAATCTACGAGCAGTACTTC.

The V and J genes are TRBV7-2 and TRBJ1-2, with TRBD1 matching 7 bases. Per the germline V gene, CDR1 is SGHTA and CDR2 is FQGNSA. J lost 6 bases, V lost 5 bases, and 15 bases had no gene match. The CDR3 loop spans 16 amino acids. CDR3 DNA: TGTGCCAGCAGCCTACGATCAGGGACAGTGACTCATGGCTACACCTTC. As protein: CASSLRSGTVTHGYTF.

For this clone: This specimen includes other DNA sequences encoding the same CDR3. The J gene is TRBJ1-5, the V gene TRBV19; the D gene is possibly TRBD1 (6 bases). This CDR3 has 13 residues. The germline CDR1 and CDR2 sequences are LNHDA and SQIVND (reference sequence). The germline V and J ends were trimmed by 5 bases and 2 bases, with 7 bases remaining between them. For the CDR3, the DNA is TGTGCCAGTAGTTGGACAGGCAATCAGCCCCAGCATTTT. Translating gives CASSWTGNQPQHF.

V and J are TRBV15 and TRBJ2-7, with D perhaps TRBD1 (5 bases). This CDR3 comprises 14 residues. The V end was cut by 1 base, the J end by 3 bases, with 10 bases between. The germline V gene has CDR1 LNHNV and CDR2 YYDKDF (reference sequence). In DNA, the CDR3 is TGTGCCACCAGCAGAGGGGGCGTTGGCTACGAGCAGTACTTC. Its protein is CATSRGGVGYEQYF.

The CDR3 DNA is TGTGCCAGCAAAGATGGGACAGGGGGCTATGGCTACACCTTC. It is translated as CASKDGTGGYGYTF. J is TRBJ1-2 and V is TRBV28; 11 bases fit TRBD1. This CDR3 is 14 amino acids long. Looked up from germline, CDR1 is MDHEN and CDR2 is SYDVKM. Trimming took 7 bases from V and 4 from J; bases not matched to a gene: 5.

The V call is TRBV5-6, the J call TRBJ2-5; 11 positions match TRBD1. CDR3 size: 16 residues. Trimming took 4 bases from V and 5 from J; bases not matched to a gene: 10. CDR1 and CDR2 (germline): SGHDT, YYEEEE. CDR3 sequence: CASSRLGQGALETQYF. The CDR3 DNA sequence: TGTGCCAGCAGCCGTCTCGGACAGGGGGCATTGGAGACCCAGTACTTC.

The count of this clone is one. The V gene is TRBV2, the J gene TRBJ2-5, with TRBD2 matching 10 bases. V shed 5 bases and J 4 bases; nucleotides not matched to a gene: 10. The CDR3 has 16 residues. Germline lookup yields CDR1 SNHLY and CDR2 FYNNEI. CDR3 sequence (DNA): TGTGCCAGCAGTTTCGGACTAGCGGAGGTGGGAGAGACCCAGTACTTC. Its translation: CASSFGLAEVGETQYF. The whole variable domain, filled in from reference TRBV2 and TRBJ2-5, reads EPEVTQTPSHQVTQMGQEVILRCVPISNHLYFYWYRQILGQKVEFLVSFYNNEISEKSEIFDDQFSVERPDGSNFTLKIRSTKLEDSAMYFCASSFGLAEVGETQYFGPGTRLLVL.

The chain employs TRBV18 and TRBJ1-2; 8 bases agree with TRBD1. Trimming at V came to 3 bases and at J to 8 bases, leaving 8 bases not matched to a gene. The length of the CDR3 is 14 residues. The germline V gene has CDR1 KGHSH and CDR2 LQKENI. CDR3: CASSPQTGADGYTF. The CDR3 DNA sequence: TGTGCCAGCTCACCGCAGACAGGGGCGGACGGCTACACCTTC.

The rearrangement uses TRBV27 and TRBJ1-2; D possibly corresponds to TRBD1 (6 bases). The V and J ends lost 4 bases and 3 bases respectively, with 9 bases between them. Germline lookup yields CDR1 MNHEY and CDR2 SMNVEV (reference sequence). The CDR3 has 13 amino acids. This chain's CDR3 is CASSSRTDYGYTF. The CDR3 region has the DNA TGTGCCAGCAGTTCCCGGACAGACTATGGCTACACCTTC.

The chain combines TRBV6-5 with TRBJ1-5; TRBD1 is a possible D gene (5 bases). Germline V gene sequence: CDR1 MNHEY, CDR2 SVGAGI. The CDR3 runs 16 residues. Between the trimmed V and J ends, which lost 2 bases and 2 bases, there was a span of 13 bases. CDR3 sequence reads: CASSYGGGEGNQPQHF. The CDR3 DNA follows: TGTGCCAGCAGTTACGGAGGAGGGGAAGGCAATCAGCCCCAGCATTTT.

The chain recombines TRBV19 with TRBJ1-1, with D perhaps matching TRBD1 (5 bases). With 5 bases removed from V and 1 base from J, the gap between germline ends came to 8 bases. There are 13 residues in the CDR3. Germline lookup yields CDR1 LNHDA and CDR2 SQIVND (reference sequence). The CDR3 region has the DNA TGTGCCAGTAGTTTCACAGGGAACACTGAAGCTTTCTTT. Protein product: CASSFTGNTEAFF.

V is TRBV19 and J is TRBJ1-3; D not resolved. The CDR3 is 14 residues long. V shed 5 bases and J shed 3 bases, with 11 bases lying between them. CDR1 is LNHDA, CDR2 SQIVND, per germline (reference sequence). CDR3 region: CASSWSGGGNTIYF. CDR3 coding DNA: TGTGCCAGTAGTTGGTCCGGAGGTGGAAACACCATATATTTT.

Note on this clone: Its ends do not fully match the called genes, so a read error is possible. This sequence joins TRBV7-9 and TRBJ1-6, with 9 bases that match TRBD1. In germline, CDR1 is SEHNR, CDR2 FQNEAQ (reference sequence). The CDR3 spans 16 residues. CDR3 coding DNA: TGTTCCAGCAGCCCTTATTCCGGGACAGGGCAGTCACCCCTCCACTTT. This gives the protein CSSSPYSGTGQSPLHF.

V is TRBV4-2 and J is TRBJ2-5, with TRBD2 matching over 10 bases. The CDR3 has 17 amino acids. The junction had 11 bases not matched to a gene; V was cut back by 2 bases and J by 5 bases. CDR1 LGHNA and CDR2 YNFKEQ come from the germline V gene. The CDR3 reads CASSQLDGTSEPETQYF. The CDR3, as DNA: TGTGCCAGCAGCCAACTCGACGGGACTAGCGAACCGGAGACCCAGTACTTC.

On this clone: Mismatch with germline at one junction end may stem from a read error. The rearrangement links TRBV6-1 to TRBJ2-5; 8 nucleotides line up with TRBD2. The CDR3 is made up of 13 amino acids. The germline CDR1 and CDR2 sequences are MNHNS and SASEGT. CDR3 region: CASSSGGWETRYF. DNA of the CDR3: TGTGCCAGCTCGAGCGGGGGTTGGGAGACCCGGTACTTC.

The rearrangement joins TRBV19 to TRBJ2-5; 9 positions match TRBD1. J was trimmed by 3 bases and V by 2 bases; bases with no gene match: 4. CDR1 and CDR2 (germline): LNHDA, SQIVND (reference sequence). The CDR3 covers 15 residues. DNA for the CDR3: TGTGCCAGTAGTATATCTCGGACAGGGGAAGAGACCCAGTACTTC. Translated: CASSISRTGEETQYF. Complete variable domain (other parts from reference TRBV19 and TRBJ2-5): DGGITQSPKYLFRKEGQNVTLSCEQNLNHDAMYWYRQDPGQGLRLIYYSQIVNDFQKGDIAEGYSVSREKKESFPLTVTSAQKNPTAFYLCASSISRTGEETQYFGPGTRLLVL.

DNA of the CDR3: TGTGCCAGCAGTTTTGGAGGACAGTTCAATGAGCAGTTCTTC. Translated: CASSFGGQFNEQFF. The chain links TRBV28 to TRBJ2-1, with a weak D call TRBD1 (6 bases). Germline CDR1 reads MDHEN; CDR2 reads SYDVKM. V dropped 3 bases and J dropped 6 bases, with 12 bases sitting between them. The CDR3 runs 14 residues.